The sequence of this T cell receptor beta chain was determined in a study of OX40 agonist ivuxolimab in advanced cancers. General study findings and limits: Among expanded peripheral T cells, antigen specificity went undetermined.

Profiling relied on immunoSEQ multiplex PCR, and the TCRdb table lists in-frame clones only, not all of them. This sample carries 9,500 to 15,000 clones, approximately 76% of them seen once, and the ten largest clones take under 30%. CDR1 SQVTM and CDR2 ANQGSEA come from the germline V gene. The V gene end was trimmed by 5 bases and the J gene end by 3 bases; junction bases not matched to a gene: 8. CDR3 length: 14 amino acids. The count of this clone is one. The antigen is unknown. The chain is built from TRBV29-1 and TRBJ2-3; 7 positions match TRBD1. The sequencing here drew on CD4+ or CD8+ T cells sorted from blood, taken in a trial of the OX40 agonist ivuxolimab. The origin of this receptor is an adult with an advanced solid tumor such as melanoma, head and neck, liver or kidney cancer. CDR3 in amino acids: CSVRTGVSTDTQYF. In DNA, the CDR3 is TGCAGCGTTCGGACAGGTGTTTCTACAGATACGCAGTATTTT.